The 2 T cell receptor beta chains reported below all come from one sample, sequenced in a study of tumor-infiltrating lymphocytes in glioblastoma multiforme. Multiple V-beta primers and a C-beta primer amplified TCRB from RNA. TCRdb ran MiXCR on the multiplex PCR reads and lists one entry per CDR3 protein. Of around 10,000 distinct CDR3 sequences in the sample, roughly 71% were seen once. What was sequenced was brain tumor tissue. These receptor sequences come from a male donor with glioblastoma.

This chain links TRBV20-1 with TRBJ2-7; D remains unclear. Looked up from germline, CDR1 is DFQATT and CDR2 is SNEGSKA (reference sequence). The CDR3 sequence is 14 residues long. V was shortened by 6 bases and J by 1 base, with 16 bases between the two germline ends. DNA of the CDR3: TGCAGTGCCGTCCCAATAAGCAGTTCCTACGAGCAGTACTTC. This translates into CSAVPISSSYEQYF.

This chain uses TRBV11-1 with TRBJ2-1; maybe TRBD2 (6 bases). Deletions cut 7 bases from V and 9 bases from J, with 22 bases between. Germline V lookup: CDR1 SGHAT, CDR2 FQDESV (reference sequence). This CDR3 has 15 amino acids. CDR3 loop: CASTNAGLGSLEQFF. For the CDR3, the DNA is TGTGCCAGCACCAACGCGGGACTTGGCTCCCTTGAGCAGTTCTTC.